This TCR beta chain was recorded in a study of T-cell reconstitution after alpha-beta-depleted transplantation in children. Trimming left V 0 bases short and J 6 bases short, with 10 bases between. Germline-derived CDR1 and CDR2 are GTSNPN and SVGIG (reference sequence). This CDR3 is 13 amino acids long. This clonotype was seen repeatedly, ten times or more. Unique molecular identifiers were used in preparing the TCRbeta library. TCRdb reprocessed the PCR reads with MiXCR, giving one entry per CDR3 protein. The sample yields around 370,000 distinct CDR3 sequences, approximately 10% seen once. The J gene is TRBJ2-3, the V gene TRBV30, with no clear D. Sequencing used PBMCs from the stem cell graft donor, obtained from the stem cell graft. The clonotype comes from a human donor who donated a stem cell graft to a child with acute lymphoblastic leukemia. The CDR3 DNA reads TGTGCCTGGAGTGTACGTAGTGGGGATACGCAGTATTTT. Translation: CAWSVRSGDTQYF.